This TCR beta chain was identified during a study of cytomegalovirus exposure and HLA in healthy donors. Study conclusions and caveats: The Asian-associated ancestry cluster reportedly had fewer N-insertions than the 666-donor mean in a later analysis.

In the PCR, 60 Vbeta and 13 Jbeta primers were used. TCRdb keeps only in-frame clones here, not all; method: immunoSEQ multiplex PCR. The sample records nearly 110,000 clones, about three quarters being singletons. The V gene end was trimmed by 6 bases and the J gene end by 6 bases; junction bases not matched to a gene: 8. This CDR3 is built from 15 residues. The germline gives CDR1 MNHEY, CDR2 SVGAGI. In the case of this clone: Its target is unknown.

Healthy bone marrow donors made up the cohort. This clonotype was obtained from a woman between 45 and 60 years old in good health and CMV-seropositive. The V and J genes are TRBV6-5 and TRBJ2-2; 9 bases map to TRBD1. Sequenced sample: PBMCs. In nucleotides, the CDR3 is TGTGCCAGCAGCGCCCGGACAGGGGAAGCCGGGGAGCTGTTTTTT. Translated: CASSARTGEAGELFF.